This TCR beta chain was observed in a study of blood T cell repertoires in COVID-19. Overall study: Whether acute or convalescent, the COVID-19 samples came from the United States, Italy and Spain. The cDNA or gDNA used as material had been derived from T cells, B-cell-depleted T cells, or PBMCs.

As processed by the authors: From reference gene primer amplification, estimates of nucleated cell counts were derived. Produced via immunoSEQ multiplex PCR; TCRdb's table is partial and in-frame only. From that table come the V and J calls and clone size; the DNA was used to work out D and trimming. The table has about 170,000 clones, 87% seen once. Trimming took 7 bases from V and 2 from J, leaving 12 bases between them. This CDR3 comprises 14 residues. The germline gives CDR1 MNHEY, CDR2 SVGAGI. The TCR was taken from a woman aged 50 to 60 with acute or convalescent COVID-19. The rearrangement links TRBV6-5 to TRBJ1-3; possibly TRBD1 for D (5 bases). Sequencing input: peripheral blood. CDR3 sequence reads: CASTQTGTGNTIYF. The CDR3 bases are TGTGCCAGCACCCAAACAGGAACTGGAAACACCATATATTTT.